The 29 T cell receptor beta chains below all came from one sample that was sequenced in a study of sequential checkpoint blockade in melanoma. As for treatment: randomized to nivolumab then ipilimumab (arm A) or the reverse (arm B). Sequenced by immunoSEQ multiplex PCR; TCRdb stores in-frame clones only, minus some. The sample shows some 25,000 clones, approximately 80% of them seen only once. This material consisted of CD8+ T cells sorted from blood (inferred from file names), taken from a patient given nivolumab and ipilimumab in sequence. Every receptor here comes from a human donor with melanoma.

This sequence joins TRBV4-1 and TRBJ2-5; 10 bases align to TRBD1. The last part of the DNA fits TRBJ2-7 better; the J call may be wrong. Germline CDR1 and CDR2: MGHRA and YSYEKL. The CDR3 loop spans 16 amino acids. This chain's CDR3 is CASSPGARQGAYEQYF. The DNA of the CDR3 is TGCGCCAGCAGCCCCGGGGCACGACAGGGGGCTTACGAGCAGTACTTC.

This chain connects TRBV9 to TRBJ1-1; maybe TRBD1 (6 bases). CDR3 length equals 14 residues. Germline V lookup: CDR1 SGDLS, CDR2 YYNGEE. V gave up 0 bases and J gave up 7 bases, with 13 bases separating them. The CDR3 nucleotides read TGTGCCAGCAGCGTAGGTGACAGGAGGATTGAAGCTTTCTTT. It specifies CASSVGDRRIEAFF.

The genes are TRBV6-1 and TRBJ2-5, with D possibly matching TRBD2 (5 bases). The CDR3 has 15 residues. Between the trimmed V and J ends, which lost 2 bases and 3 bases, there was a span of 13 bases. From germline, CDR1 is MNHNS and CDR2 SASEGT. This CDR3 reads CASSELATRKETQYF. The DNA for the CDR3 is TGTGCCAGCAGTGAACTAGCAACCCGTAAAGAGACCCAGTACTTC.

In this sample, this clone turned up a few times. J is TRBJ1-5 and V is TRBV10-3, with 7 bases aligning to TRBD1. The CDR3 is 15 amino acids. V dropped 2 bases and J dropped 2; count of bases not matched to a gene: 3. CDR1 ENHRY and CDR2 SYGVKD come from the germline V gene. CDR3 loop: CAISERTGGNQPQHF. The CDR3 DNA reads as TGTGCCATCAGTGAGAGGACAGGCGGCAATCAGCCCCAGCATTTT.

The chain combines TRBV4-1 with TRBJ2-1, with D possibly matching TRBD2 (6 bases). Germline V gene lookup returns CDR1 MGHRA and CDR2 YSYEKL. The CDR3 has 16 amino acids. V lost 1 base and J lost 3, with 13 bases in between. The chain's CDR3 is CASSQGPEGGYNEQFF. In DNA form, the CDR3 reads TGCGCCAGCAGCCAAGGGCCCGAGGGAGGCTACAATGAGCAGTTCTTC.

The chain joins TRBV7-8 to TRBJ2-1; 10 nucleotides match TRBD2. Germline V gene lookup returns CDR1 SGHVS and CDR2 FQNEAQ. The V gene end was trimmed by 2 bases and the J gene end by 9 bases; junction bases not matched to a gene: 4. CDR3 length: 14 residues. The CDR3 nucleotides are TGTGCCAGCAGCTTACTAGCGGGGGCGGTTGAGCAGTTCTTC. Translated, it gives CASSLLAGAVEQFF.

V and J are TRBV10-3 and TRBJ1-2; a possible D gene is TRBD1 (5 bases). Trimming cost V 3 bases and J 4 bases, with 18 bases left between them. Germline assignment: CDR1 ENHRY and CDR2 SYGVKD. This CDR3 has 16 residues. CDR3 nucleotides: TGTGCCATCAGTGACGAAACAGGTTTGAGCTCCTATGGCTACACCTTC. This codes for CAISDETGLSSYGYTF.

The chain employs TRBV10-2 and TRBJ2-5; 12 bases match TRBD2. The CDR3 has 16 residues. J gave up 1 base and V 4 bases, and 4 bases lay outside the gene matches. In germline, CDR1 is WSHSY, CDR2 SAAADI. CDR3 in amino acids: CASSGELAGGQETQYF. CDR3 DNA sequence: TGCGCCAGCAGTGGAGAACTAGCGGGGGGCCAAGAGACCCAGTACTTC.

The CDR3 loop is CASSMLGGSTDTQYF. As DNA, the CDR3 is TGTGCCAGTAGTATGTTAGGAGGGTCCACAGATACGCAGTATTTT. V is TRBV19 and J is TRBJ2-3; D is possibly TRBD2 (6 bases). Germline CDR1 is LNHDA and CDR2 is SQIVND (reference sequence). V lost 3 bases to trimming and J lost 2 bases, with 12 bases between them. This CDR3 has 15 residues.

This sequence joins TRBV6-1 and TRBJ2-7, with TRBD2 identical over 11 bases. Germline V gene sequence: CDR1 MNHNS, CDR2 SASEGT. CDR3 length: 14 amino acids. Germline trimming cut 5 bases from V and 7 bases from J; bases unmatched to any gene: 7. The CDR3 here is CASSQLAGESEQYF. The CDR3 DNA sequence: TGTGCCAGCAGTCAACTAGCGGGGGAGAGTGAGCAGTACTTC.

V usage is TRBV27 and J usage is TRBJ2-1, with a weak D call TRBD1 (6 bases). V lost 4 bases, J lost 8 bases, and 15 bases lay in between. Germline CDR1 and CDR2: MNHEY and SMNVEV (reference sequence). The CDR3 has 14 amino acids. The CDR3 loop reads CASSYLGAVYEQFF. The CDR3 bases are TGTGCCAGCAGTTACCTGGGGGCGGTCTATGAGCAGTTCTTC.

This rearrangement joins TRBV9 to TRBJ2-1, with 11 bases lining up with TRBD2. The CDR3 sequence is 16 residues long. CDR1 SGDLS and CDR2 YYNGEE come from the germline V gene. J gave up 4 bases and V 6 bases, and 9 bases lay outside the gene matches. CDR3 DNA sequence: TGTGCCAGCAACCATACCGGGACTAGCGGATACAATGAGCAGTTCTTC. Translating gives CASNHTGTSGYNEQFF.

The CDR3 bases are TGTGCCAGCAGTCCAAGCCCCCTACCGACTAACTATGGCTACACCTTC. As protein: CASSPSPLPTNYGYTF. V usage is TRBV27 and J usage is TRBJ1-2; D ambiguous. Germline V CDR1 and CDR2: MNHEY, SMNVEV (reference sequence). Trimming left V 5 bases short and J 0 bases short, with 16 bases between. This CDR3 region has 16 residues.

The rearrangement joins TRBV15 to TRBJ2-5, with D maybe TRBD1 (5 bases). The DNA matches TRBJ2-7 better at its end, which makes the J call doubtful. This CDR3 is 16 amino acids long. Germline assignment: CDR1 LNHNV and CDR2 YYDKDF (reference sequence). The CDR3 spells CATSRDRTSRGYEQYF. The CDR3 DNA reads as TGTGCCACCAGCAGAGATCGGACCTCAAGGGGCTACGAGCAGTACTTC.

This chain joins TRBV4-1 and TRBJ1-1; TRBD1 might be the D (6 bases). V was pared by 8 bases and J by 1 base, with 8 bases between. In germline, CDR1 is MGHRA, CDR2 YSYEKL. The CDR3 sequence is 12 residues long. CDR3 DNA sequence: TGCGCCAGCGCGGACAGGAACACTGAAGCTTTCTTT. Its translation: CASADRNTEAFF.

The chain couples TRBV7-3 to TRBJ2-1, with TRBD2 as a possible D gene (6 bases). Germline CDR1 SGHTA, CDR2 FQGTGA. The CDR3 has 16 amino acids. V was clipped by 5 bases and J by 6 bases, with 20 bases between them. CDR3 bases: TGTGCCAGCAGCCACGTTCCGGGACTCAAACTCAATGAGCAGTTCTTC. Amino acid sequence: CASSHVPGLKLNEQFF.

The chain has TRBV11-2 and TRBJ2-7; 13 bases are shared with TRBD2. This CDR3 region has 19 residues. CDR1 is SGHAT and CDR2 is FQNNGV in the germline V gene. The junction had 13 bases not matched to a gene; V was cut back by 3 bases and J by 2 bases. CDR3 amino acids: CASSFGSGTSGEFTYEQYF. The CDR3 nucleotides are TGTGCCAGCAGCTTTGGCAGCGGGACTAGCGGGGAGTTTACCTACGAGCAGTACTTC.

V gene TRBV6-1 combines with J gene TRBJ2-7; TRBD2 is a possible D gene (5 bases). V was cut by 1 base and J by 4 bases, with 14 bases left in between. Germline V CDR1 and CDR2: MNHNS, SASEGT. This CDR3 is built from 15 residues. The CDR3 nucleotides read TGTGCCAGCAGTGAAGGTCTGGACTCCTCATACGAGCAGTACTTC. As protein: CASSEGLDSSYEQYF.

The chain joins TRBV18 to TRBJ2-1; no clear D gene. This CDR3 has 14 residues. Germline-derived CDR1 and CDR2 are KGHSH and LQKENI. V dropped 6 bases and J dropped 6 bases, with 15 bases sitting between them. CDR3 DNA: TGTGCCAGCTCGAGACAAGGAAAGCCCAATGAGCAGTTCTTC. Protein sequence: CASSRQGKPNEQFF.

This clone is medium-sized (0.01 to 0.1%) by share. CDR3: CASSTYRDNNYGYTF. The CDR3 nucleotides read TGTGCCAGCAGCACATACAGGGATAATAACTATGGCTACACCTTC. The rearrangement joins TRBV9 to TRBJ1-2, with D perhaps matching TRBD1 (6 bases). In germline, CDR1 is SGDLS, CDR2 YYNGEE. The V end was cut by 4 bases, the J end by 1 base, with 14 bases between. The CDR3 has 15 amino acids.

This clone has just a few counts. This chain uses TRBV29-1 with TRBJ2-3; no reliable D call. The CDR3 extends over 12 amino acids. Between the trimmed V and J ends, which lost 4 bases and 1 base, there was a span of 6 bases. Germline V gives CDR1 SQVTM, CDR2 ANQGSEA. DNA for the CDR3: TGCAGCGTTGTACCGGGCACAGATACGCAGTATTTT. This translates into CSVVPGTDTQYF.

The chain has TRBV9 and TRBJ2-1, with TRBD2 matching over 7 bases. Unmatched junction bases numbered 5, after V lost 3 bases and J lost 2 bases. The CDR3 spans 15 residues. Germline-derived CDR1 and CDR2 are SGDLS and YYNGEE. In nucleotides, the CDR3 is TGTGCCAGCAGCGGTGGGGGGGTCCCCTACAATGAGCAGTTCTTC. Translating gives CASSGGGVPYNEQFF.

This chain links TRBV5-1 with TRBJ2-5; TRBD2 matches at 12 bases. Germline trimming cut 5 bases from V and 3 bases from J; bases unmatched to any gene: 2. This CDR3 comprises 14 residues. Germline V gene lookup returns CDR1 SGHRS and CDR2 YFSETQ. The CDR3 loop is CASSRLAGEETQYF. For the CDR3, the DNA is TGCGCCAGCAGTCGACTAGCGGGGGAAGAGACCCAGTACTTC.

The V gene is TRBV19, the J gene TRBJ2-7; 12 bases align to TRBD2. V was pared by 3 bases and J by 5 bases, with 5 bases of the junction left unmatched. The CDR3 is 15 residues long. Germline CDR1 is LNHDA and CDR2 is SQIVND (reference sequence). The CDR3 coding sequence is TGTGCCAGTAGTATGCCCGGACTAGCGGGACACGAGCAGTACTTC. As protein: CASSMPGLAGHEQYF.

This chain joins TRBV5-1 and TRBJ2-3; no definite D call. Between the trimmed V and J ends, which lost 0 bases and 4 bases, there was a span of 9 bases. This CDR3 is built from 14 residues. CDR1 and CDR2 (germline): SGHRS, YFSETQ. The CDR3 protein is CASSLVLKSDTQYF. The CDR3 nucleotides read TGCGCCAGCAGCTTGGTTCTAAAGTCAGATACGCAGTATTTT.

As DNA, the CDR3 is TGTGCCAGCAGCCTCCGACAGACCCATTCCTCTGGAAACACCATATATTTT. Translated, it gives CASSLRQTHSSGNTIYF. V is TRBV11-3 and J is TRBJ1-3; D might be TRBD1 (5 bases). V shed 5 bases and J shed 0 bases, with 17 bases lying between them. Per the germline V gene, CDR1 is SGHNT and CDR2 is YENEEA. The CDR3 spans 17 residues.

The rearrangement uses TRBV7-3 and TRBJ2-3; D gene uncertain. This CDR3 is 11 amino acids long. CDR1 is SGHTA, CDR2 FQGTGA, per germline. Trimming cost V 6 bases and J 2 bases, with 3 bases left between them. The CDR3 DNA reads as TGTGCCAGCAGTTACACAGATACGCAGTATTTT. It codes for CASSYTDTQYF. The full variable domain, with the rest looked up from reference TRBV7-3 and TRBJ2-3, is GAGVSQTPSNKVTEKGKYVELRCDPISGHTALYWYRQSLGQGPEFLIYFQGTGAADDSGLPNDRFFAVRPEGSVSTLKIQRTERGDSAVYLCASSYTDTQYFGPGTRLTVL.

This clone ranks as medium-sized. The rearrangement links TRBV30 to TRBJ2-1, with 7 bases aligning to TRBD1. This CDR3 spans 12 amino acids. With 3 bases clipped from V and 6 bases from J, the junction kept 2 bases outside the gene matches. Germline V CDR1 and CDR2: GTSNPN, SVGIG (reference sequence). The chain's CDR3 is CAWSEGANEQFF. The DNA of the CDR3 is TGTGCCTGGAGCGAGGGGGCCAATGAGCAGTTCTTC.

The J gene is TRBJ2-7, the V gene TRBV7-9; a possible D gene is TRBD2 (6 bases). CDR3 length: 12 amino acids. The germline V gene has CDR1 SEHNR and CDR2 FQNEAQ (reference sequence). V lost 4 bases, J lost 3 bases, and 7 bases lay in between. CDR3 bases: TGTGCCAGCAGCTGCGGGATCTACGAGCAGTACTTC. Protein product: CASSCGIYEQYF. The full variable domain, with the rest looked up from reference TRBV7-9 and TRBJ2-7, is DTGVSQNPRHKITKRGQNVTFRCDPISEHNRLYWYRQTLGQGPEFLTYFQNEAQLEKSRLLSDRFSAERPKGSFSTLEIQRTEQGDSAMYLCASSCGIYEQYFGPGTRLTVT.